Below, 14 T cell receptor beta chains from the same sample are listed, as sequenced in a study of blood T cell repertoires in COVID-19. The data were produced by immunoSEQ multiplex PCR, yet TCRdb's version contains in-frame clones alone and is incomplete. This table has 190,000 or so clones, approximately 88% appearing once. The sequencing input was PBMCs or T cells enriched from blood (not recorded which). These receptors came from a man aged 18 to 29 with acute COVID-19.

Comments on this clone: Other DNA sequences in the sample encode the same CDR3. This chain uses TRBV19 with TRBJ1-5; no clear D gene. In germline, CDR1 is LNHDA, CDR2 SQIVND (reference sequence). Trimming left V 3 bases short and J 0 bases short, with 9 bases between. The CDR3 loop spans 15 amino acids. The CDR3 is CASSISGYSNQPQHF. CDR3 coding DNA: TGTGCCAGTAGTATTTCGGGGTATAGCAATCAGCCCCAGCATTTT.

The CDR3 nucleotides read TGTGCCAGCAGCTTGGGAGACAGACCTGAAGCTTTCTTT. Amino acid sequence: CASSLGDRPEAFF. This chain uses TRBV5-5 with TRBJ1-1; possible D gene TRBD1, 5 bases. The germline V gene has CDR1 SGHKS and CDR2 YYEKEE (reference sequence). V was clipped by 0 bases and J by 6 bases, with 9 bases between them. CDR3 size: 13 residues.

The J gene is TRBJ1-1, the V gene TRBV3-1 (or the pseudogene TRBV3-2), with D unclear. The CDR3 is 11 amino acids. Germline V gene sequence: CDR1 LGHDT, CDR2 YNNKEL (reference sequence). Trimming took 1 base from V and 6 from J, leaving 3 bases between them. CDR3 nucleotide sequence: TGTGCCAGCAGCCAAGCGTCTGAAGCTTTCTTT. Translated: CASSQASEAFF.

The rearrangement links TRBV7-3 to TRBJ1-1; 10 positions match TRBD1. V lost 5 bases, J lost 6 bases, and 9 bases stayed unmatched. The CDR3 sequence is 15 residues long. Germline CDR1 and CDR2: SGHTA and FQGTGA. The CDR3 is CASSLGTGADAEAFF. The DNA for the CDR3 is TGTGCCAGCAGCCTCGGGACAGGGGCGGACGCTGAAGCTTTCTTT. Complete variable domain (other parts from reference TRBV7-3 and TRBJ1-1): GAGVSQTPSNKVTEKGKYVELRCDPISGHTALYWYRQSLGQGPEFLIYFQGTGAADDSGLPNDRFFAVRPEGSVSTLKIQRTERGDSAVYLCASSLGTGADAEAFFGQGTRLTVV.

J is TRBJ1-5 and V is TRBV19; D remains ambiguous. V lost 6 bases and J 4 bases, leaving 10 bases between the germline ends. CDR3 length: 13 amino acids. Germline loops: CDR1 LNHDA, CDR2 SQIVND (reference sequence). This chain's CDR3 is CASSQAGNQPQHF. The CDR3, as DNA: TGTGCCAGTAGCCAGGCAGGTAATCAGCCCCAGCATTTT.

V usage is TRBV29-1 and J usage is TRBJ1-5, with D possibly being TRBD1 (6 bases). The V and J ends lost 5 bases and 8 bases respectively, with 19 bases between them. The CDR3 has 14 amino acids. Germline assignment: CDR1 SQVTM and CDR2 ANQGSEA. The DNA for the CDR3 is TGCAGCGTTCGGGACACCGAAATGTCGGAGCCCCAGCATTTT. Translated, it gives CSVRDTEMSEPQHF.

The rearrangement joins TRBV5-6 to TRBJ2-1, with D possibly TRBD1 on 6 matching bases. The ends were cut back, 0 bases at V and 3 bases at J, with 10 bases in the middle. Per germline, CDR1 SGHDT and CDR2 YYEEEE. The CDR3 has 15 residues. Written as DNA, the CDR3 is TGTGCCAGCAGCTTGGGGGACAACGGCTACAATGAGCAGTTCTTC. Its protein is CASSLGDNGYNEQFF.

The rearrangement links TRBV7-8 to TRBJ2-3, with D perhaps TRBD1 (5 bases). CDR3 size: 14 residues. Looked up from germline, CDR1 is SGHVS and CDR2 is FQNEAQ. With 5 bases removed from V and 2 bases from J, the gap between germline ends came to 11 bases. Here the CDR3 DNA reads TGTGCCAGCAGCCCCAGGGTCACCACAGATACGCAGTATTTT. Translating it yields CASSPRVTTDTQYF.

The chain combines TRBV6-5 with TRBJ1-5; TRBD1 aligns across 8 bases. The CDR3 runs 12 residues. Germline-derived CDR1 and CDR2 are MNHEY and SVGAGI. Germline trimming cut 11 bases from V and 7 bases from J; bases unmatched to any gene: 7. CDR3 coding DNA: TGTGCCGCCCGGACAGGGAGCCAGCCCCAGCATTTT. This encodes CAARTGSQPQHF.

CDR3 bases: TGTGCCAGCAGCCCGGGACAGCAAAATCAGCCCCAGCATTTT. It specifies CASSPGQQNQPQHF. This chain uses TRBV6-5 with TRBJ1-5; 7 bases are shared with TRBD1. The CDR3 loop spans 14 amino acids. The ends lost 6 bases at V and 4 bases at J; junction bases unmatched: 6. Germline V gene lookup returns CDR1 MNHEY and CDR2 SVGAGI.

The chain joins TRBV7-2 to TRBJ1-2; TRBD1 aligns across 7 bases. The V segment lost 2 bases and the J segment 3 bases; nucleotides outside the gene matches: 6. CDR3 length: 15 residues. Germline CDR1 reads SGHTA; CDR2 reads FQGNSA. CDR3 sequence reads: CASSLSHRGHYGYTF. The CDR3 region has the DNA TGTGCCAGCAGCTTATCCCACAGGGGCCACTATGGCTACACCTTC. Together with reference TRBV7-2 and TRBJ1-2, the CDR3 gives the full variable domain: GAGVSQSPSNKVTEKGKDVELRCDPISGHTALYWYRQSLGQGLEFLIYFQGNSAPDKSGLPSDRFSAERTGGSVSTLTIQRTQQEDSAVYLCASSLSHRGHYGYTFGSGTRLTVV.

The genes are TRBV27 and TRBJ2-7; 11 positions agree with TRBD1. CDR1 is MNHEY and CDR2 is SMNVEV in the germline V gene (reference sequence). Germline trimming cut 8 bases from V and 3 bases from J; bases unmatched to any gene: 6. The CDR3 length is 14 residues. This CDR3 is CASQQGQGDYEQYF. The CDR3 DNA reads TGTGCCAGCCAACAGGGACAGGGGGACTACGAGCAGTACTTC.

This clone has just one count. This chain links TRBV4-1 with TRBJ2-2, with 8 nucleotides matching TRBD2. CDR1 is MGHRA and CDR2 is YSYEKL in the germline V gene. The CDR3 runs to 17 residues. The V and J ends lost 0 bases and 5 bases, in that order; junction bases with no gene match: 8. The CDR3 loop is CASSQDPSGSGTGELFF. Here the CDR3 DNA reads TGCGCCAGCAGCCAAGATCCCAGCGGGAGCGGTACCGGGGAGCTGTTTTTT.

The rearrangement links TRBV21-1 to TRBJ1-2. TRBV21-1 is an annotated pseudogene. This CDR3 has 17 amino acids. Written as DNA, the CDR3 is TGTGCCAGCAGCCGGAGAACAGCCCTCCGGGGTGACTATGGCTACACCTTC. Translation: CASSRRTALRGDYGYTF.